This section outlines one TCR beta chain sequence together with its context. The antigen remains undetermined. These data belong to a study of cytomegalovirus exposure and HLA in healthy donors. Study-level results: Most likely, a cluster of highly shared sequence variants arose as a sequencing artifact. DRB1 had the most TCR associations and HLA-C the fewest, a later analysis found, with rates varying by HLA locus.

Vbeta (60) and Jbeta (13) primers were used in the PCR. The table came from immunoSEQ multiplex PCR; TCRdb's copy has only in-frame clones and leaves some out. The sample lists approximately 220,000 clones; 60% to 80% were seen once. Germline CDR1 SGHTA, CDR2 FQGTGA. The CDR3 totals 17 residues. V shed 5 bases and J 7 bases; nucleotides not matched to a gene: 11. Each donor's status was that of a healthy bone marrow donor. The sequenced material came from PBMCs. This TCR was sampled from a man aged 18 to 30 in good health and CMV-seronegative. The V gene is TRBV7-3, the J gene TRBJ2-2; 12 positions agree with TRBD2. As DNA, the CDR3 is TGTGCCAGCAGCCCGACTAGCGGGAGAGTTCGGGGCGGGGAGCTGTTTTTT. Residues: CASSPTSGRVRGGELFF.